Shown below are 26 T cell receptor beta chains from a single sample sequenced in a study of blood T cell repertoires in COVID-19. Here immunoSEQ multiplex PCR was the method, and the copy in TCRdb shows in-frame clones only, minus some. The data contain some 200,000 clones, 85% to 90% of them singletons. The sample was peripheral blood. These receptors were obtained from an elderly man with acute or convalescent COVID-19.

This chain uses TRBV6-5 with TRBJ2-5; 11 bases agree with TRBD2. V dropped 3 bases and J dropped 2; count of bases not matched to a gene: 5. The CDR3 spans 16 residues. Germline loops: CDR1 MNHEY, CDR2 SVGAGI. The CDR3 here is CASSYQLAGGQETQYF. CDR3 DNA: TGTGCCAGCAGTTATCAATTAGCGGGAGGGCAAGAGACCCAGTACTTC.

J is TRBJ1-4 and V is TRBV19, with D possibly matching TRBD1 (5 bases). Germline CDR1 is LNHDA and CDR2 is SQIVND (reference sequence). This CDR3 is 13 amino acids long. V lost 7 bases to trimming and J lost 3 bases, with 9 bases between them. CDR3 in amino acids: CASIAGPNEKLFF. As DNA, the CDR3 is TGTGCCAGTATAGCAGGGCCTAATGAAAAACTGTTTTTT.

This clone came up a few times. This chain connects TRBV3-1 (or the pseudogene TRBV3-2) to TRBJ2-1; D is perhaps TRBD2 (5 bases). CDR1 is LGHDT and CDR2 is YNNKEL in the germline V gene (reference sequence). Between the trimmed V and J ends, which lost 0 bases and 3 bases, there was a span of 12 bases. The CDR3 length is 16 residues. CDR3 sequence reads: CASSQDSSGFYNEQFF. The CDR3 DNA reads TGTGCCAGCAGCCAAGATTCGAGCGGCTTCTACAATGAGCAGTTCTTC.

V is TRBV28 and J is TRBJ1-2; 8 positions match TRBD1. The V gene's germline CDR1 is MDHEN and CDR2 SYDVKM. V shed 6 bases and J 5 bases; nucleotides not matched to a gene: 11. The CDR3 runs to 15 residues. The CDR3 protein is CASSAADREPYGYTF. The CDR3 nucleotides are TGTGCCAGCAGCGCCGCGGACAGGGAACCTTATGGCTACACCTTC.

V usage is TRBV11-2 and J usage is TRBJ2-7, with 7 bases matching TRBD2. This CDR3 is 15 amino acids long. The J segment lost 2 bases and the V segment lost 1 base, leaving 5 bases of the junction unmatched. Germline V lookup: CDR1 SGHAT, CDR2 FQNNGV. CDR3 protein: CASSLAGLPPYEQYF. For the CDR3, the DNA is TGTGCCAGCAGCTTAGCGGGACTACCCCCCTACGAGCAGTACTTC.

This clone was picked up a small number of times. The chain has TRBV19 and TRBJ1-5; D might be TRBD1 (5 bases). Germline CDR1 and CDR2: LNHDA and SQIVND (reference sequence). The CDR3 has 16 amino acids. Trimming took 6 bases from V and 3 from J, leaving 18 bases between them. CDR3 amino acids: CASRTQEKGNNQPQHF. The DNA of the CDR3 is TGTGCCAGTAGGACACAGGAGAAAGGGAACAATCAGCCCCAGCATTTT.

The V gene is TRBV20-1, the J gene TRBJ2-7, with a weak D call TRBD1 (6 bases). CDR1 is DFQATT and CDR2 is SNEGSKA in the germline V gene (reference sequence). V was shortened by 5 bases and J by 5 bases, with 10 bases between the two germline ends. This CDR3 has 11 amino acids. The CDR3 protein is CSAEQGHEQYF. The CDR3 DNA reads TGCAGTGCTGAACAGGGTCACGAGCAGTACTTC.

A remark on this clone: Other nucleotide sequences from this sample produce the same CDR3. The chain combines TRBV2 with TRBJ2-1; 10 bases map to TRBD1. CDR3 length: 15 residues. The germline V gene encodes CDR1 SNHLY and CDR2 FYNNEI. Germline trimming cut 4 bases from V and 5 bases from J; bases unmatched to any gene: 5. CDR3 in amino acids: CASSAPGQGNNEQFF. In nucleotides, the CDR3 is TGTGCCAGCAGTGCACCGGGACAGGGGAACAATGAGCAGTTCTTC.

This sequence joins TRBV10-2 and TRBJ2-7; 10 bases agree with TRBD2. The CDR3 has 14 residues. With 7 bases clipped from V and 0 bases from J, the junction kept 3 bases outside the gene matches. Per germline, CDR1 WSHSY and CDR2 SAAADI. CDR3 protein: CASNPSGSSYEQYF. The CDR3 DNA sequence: TGCGCCAGCAACCCTAGCGGGAGCTCCTACGAGCAGTACTTC.

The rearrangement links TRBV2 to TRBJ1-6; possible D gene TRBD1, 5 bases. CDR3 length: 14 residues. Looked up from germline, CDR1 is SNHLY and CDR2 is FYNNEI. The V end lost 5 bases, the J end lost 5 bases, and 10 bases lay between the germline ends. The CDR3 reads CASSYDSNNSPLHF. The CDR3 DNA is TGTGCCAGCAGTTATGACAGTAATAATTCACCCCTCCACTTT.

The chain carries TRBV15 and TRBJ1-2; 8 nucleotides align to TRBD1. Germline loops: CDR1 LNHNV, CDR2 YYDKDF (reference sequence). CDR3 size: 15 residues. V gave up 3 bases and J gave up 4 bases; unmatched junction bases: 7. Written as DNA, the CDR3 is TGTGCCACCAGCAGGGACAGGGCTCTTAGCTATGGCTACACCTTC. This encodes CATSRDRALSYGYTF. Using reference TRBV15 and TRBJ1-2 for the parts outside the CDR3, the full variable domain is DAMVIQNPRYQVTQFGKPVTLSCSQTLNHNVMYWYQQKSSQAPKLLFHYYDKDFNNEADTPDNFQSRRPNTSFCFLDIRSPGLGDTAMYLCATSRDRALSYGYTFGSGTRLTVV.

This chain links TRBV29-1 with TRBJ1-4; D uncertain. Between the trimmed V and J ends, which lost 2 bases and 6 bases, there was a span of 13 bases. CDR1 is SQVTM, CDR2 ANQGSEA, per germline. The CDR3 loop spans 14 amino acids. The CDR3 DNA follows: TGCAGCGTTGAAATCCCGGGAGCTGATGAAAAACTGTTTTTT. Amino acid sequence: CSVEIPGADEKLFF.

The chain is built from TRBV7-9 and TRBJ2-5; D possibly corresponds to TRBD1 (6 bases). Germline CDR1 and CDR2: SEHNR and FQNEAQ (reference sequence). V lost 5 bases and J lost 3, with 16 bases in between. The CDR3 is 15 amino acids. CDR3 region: CASSIRQGRKETQYF. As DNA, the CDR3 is TGTGCCAGCAGCATCAGGCAGGGGAGAAAAGAGACCCAGTACTTC. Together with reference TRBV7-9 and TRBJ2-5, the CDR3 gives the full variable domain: DTGVSQNPRHKITKRGQNVTFRCDPISEHNRLYWYRQTLGQGPEFLTYFQNEAQLEKSRLLSDRFSAERPKGSFSTLEIQRTEQGDSAMYLCASSIRQGRKETQYFGPGTRLLVL.

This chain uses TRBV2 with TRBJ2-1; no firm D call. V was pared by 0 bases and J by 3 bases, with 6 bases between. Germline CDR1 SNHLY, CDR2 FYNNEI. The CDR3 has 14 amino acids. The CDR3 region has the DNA TGTGCCAGCAGTGAAGCCCAGGTCTACAATGAGCAGTTCTTC. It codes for CASSEAQVYNEQFF.

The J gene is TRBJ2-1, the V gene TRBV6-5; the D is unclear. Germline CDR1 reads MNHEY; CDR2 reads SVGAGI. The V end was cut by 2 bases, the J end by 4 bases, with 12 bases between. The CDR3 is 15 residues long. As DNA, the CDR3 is TGTGCCAGCAGTTACGTTATAGATTTATACAATGAGCAGTTCTTC. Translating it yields CASSYVIDLYNEQFF.

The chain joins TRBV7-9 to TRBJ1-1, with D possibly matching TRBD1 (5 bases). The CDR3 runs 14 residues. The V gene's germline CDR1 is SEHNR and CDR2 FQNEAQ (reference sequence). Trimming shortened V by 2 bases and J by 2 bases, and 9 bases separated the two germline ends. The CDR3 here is CASSLTQGNTEAFF. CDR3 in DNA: TGTGCCAGCAGCTTAACTCAGGGAAACACTGAAGCTTTCTTT.

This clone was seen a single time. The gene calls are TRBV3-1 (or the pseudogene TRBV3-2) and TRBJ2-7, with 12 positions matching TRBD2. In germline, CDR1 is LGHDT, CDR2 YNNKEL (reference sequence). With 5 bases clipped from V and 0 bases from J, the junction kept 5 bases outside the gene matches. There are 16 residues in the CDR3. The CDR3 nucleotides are TGTGCCAGCAGCTTTCTAGCGGGAGGGGGCTCCTACGAGCAGTACTTC. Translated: CASSFLAGGGSYEQYF.

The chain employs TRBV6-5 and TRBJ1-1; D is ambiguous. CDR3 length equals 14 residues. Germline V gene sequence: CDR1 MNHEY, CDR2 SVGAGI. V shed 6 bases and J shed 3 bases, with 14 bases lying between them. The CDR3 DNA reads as TGTGCCAGCAGCTCCATAGCCGAGTACACTGAAGCTTTCTTT. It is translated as CASSSIAEYTEAFF.

CDR3 bases: TGTGCCAGCAGCTTATCAGGGACAGCCTATAATTCACCCCTCCACTTT. It is translated as CASSLSGTAYNSPLHF. J is TRBJ1-6 and V is TRBV7-3; 7 bases fit TRBD1. The germline CDR1 and CDR2 sequences are SGHTA and FQGTGA. There are 16 residues in the CDR3. Trimming removed 2 bases from V and 2 bases from J; junction bases left unmatched: 3.

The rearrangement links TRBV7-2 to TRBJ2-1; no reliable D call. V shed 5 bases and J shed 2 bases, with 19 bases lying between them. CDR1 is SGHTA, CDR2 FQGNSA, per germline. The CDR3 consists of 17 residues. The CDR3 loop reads CASSRPPSGPTYNEQFF. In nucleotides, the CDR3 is TGTGCCAGCAGCCGCCCGCCATCGGGTCCAACCTACAATGAGCAGTTCTTC.

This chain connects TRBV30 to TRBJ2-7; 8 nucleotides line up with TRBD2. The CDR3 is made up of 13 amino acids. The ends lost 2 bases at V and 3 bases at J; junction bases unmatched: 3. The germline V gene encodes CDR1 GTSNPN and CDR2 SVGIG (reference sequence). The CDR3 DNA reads TGTGCCTGGAGTTCGGGAGGGAACTACGAGCAGTACTTC. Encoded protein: CAWSSGGNYEQYF.

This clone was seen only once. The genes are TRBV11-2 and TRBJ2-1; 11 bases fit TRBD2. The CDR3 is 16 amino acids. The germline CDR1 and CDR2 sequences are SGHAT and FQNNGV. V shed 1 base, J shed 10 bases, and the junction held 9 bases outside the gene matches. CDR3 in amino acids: CASSLVGGLAGGEQFF. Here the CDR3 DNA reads TGTGCCAGCAGCTTAGTCGGGGGGCTAGCGGGAGGCGAGCAGTTCTTC.

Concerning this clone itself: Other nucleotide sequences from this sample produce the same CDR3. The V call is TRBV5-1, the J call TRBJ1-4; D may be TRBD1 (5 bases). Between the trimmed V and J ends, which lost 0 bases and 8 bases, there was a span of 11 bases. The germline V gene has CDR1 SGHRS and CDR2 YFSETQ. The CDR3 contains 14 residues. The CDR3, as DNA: TGCGCCAGCAGCTTGGGGCAGGGTAGGGAAAAACTGTTTTTT. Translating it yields CASSLGQGREKLFF.

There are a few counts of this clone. As DNA, the CDR3 is TGTGCCAGTAGGGGGACAGGGGAGGTCTCTTCCTACGAGCAGTACTTC. It codes for CASRGTGEVSSYEQYF. The J gene is TRBJ2-7, the V gene TRBV19, with 10 nucleotides matching TRBD1. Looked up from germline, CDR1 is LNHDA and CDR2 is SQIVND (reference sequence). Trimming took 6 bases from V and 1 from J; bases not matched to a gene: 9. The CDR3 runs 16 residues.

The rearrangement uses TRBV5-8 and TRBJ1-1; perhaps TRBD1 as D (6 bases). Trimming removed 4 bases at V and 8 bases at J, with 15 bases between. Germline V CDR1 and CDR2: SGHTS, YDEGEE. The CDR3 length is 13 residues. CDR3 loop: CASSVGQTGEAFF. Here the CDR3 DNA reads TGTGCCAGCAGCGTGGGTCAAACAGGGGAAGCTTTCTTT.

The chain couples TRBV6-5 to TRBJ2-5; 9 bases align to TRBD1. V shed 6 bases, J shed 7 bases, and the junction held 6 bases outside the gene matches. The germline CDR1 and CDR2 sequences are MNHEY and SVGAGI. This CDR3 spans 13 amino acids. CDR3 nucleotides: TGTGCCAGCAGACAGGGGGCCCAGAGGACCCAGTACTTC. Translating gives CASRQGAQRTQYF.